These 32 T cell receptor beta chains were all obtained from the same sample, sequenced in a study of tumor and adjacent non-tumor tissue in lung cancer (dated by TCRdb to about 2018). Bulk unsorted tissue served as the source for RNA extraction, and RNA quality was assessed using a NanoDrop ND-1000 and an Agilent 2100. The protocol used for the library was multiplex PCR. For sequencing, an Illumina HiSeq 2500 was employed. Following protocols modified from ARM-PCR, the researchers constructed TCRbeta libraries through three rounds of nested PCR with primers (Table S4). TCRdb reran the public reads through fastp at Q25 and MiXCR, keeping productive beta chains. Under each unique CDR3 protein, matching rows form one entry showing the most common genes and DNA. The sample table records around 210,000 distinct CDR3 sequences; around 70% of these occur just once. The ten largest clones represent under 30% of the sample.

The sequencing input was lung tumor tissue. The receptors shown here come from a man between 60 and 75 years old with non-small cell lung cancer.

Details on this clonotype: Given the absence of the conserved phenylalanine or tryptophan at the CDR3 end, a read error is likely. The genes are TRBV11-1 and TRBJ2-1, with D unclear. CDR3 size: 14 residues. Germline CDR1 reads SGHAT; CDR2 reads FQDESV (reference sequence). CDR3: CASSLELVHNEQFV. DNA for the CDR3: TGTGCCAGTAGCTTAGAGTTGGTACACAATGAGCAGTTCGTC.

This clonotype occurred a few times. The V call is TRBV20-1, the J call TRBJ2-3; 13 nucleotides agree with TRBD2. J lost 0 bases, V lost 3 bases, and 3 bases had no gene match. This CDR3 has 16 residues. CDR1 and CDR2 from the germline V gene are DFQATT and SNEGSKA (reference sequence). The CDR3 sequence is CSARGLAGTSTDTQYF. The CDR3 DNA follows: TGCAGTGCTAGGGGACTAGCGGGAACTAGCACAGATACGCAGTATTTT.

The chain employs TRBV24-1 and TRBJ2-1, with 8 bases identical to TRBD2. V shed 3 bases and J 2 bases; nucleotides not matched to a gene: 5. The CDR3 sequence is 16 residues long. The germline gives CDR1 KGHDR, CDR2 SFDVKD. The DNA for the CDR3 is TGTGCCACCAGTGATGCACGGGGGGGCCCCTACAATGAGCAGTTCTTC. This gives the protein CATSDARGGPYNEQFF.

Points on this clonotype: One end of the junction fails to match germline, which may point to a read error. The chain combines TRBV11-1 with TRBJ2-2; the D gene is possibly TRBD2 (6 bases). The CDR3 consists of 15 residues. The germline CDR1 and CDR2 sequences are SGHAT and FQDESV (reference sequence). CDR3 sequence: CARSQLAGGTWELFF. In nucleotides, the CDR3 is TGTGCCAGAAGCCAACTAGCTGGCGGCACCTGGGAGCTGTTTTTC. The variable domain in full, completed from reference TRBV11-1 and TRBJ2-2, reads EAEVAQSPRYKITEKSQAVAFWCDPISGHATLYWYRQILGQGPELLVQFQDESVVDDSQLPKDRFSAERLKGVDSTLKIQPAELGDSAMYLCARSQLAGGTWELFFGEGSRLTVL.

In the case of this clonotype: At one of its ends the junction is not consistent with the germline gene, which may arise from a read error. The chain is built from TRBV7-2 and TRBJ1-6, with a weak D call TRBD1 (5 bases). In germline, CDR1 is SGHTA, CDR2 FQGNSA. CDR3 length: 19 residues. The CDR3 DNA reads TGTGTCAGCAGCTTAGGTGTCCCAGGGTCAAGCTCCTGTAATTCACCCCTTCACTTT. The encoded protein is CVSSLGVPGSSSCNSPLHF.

About this clonotype: A much larger clone lies one base from this, so it may be a read error. This chain links TRBV20-1 with TRBJ2-1, with 11 bases matching TRBD2. Germline assignment: CDR1 DFQATT and CDR2 SNEGSKA (reference sequence). The CDR3 contains 14 residues. As DNA, the CDR3 is TGCAATGCTACGGCGGTAGCGGGAGGGAATGAGCAGTTCTTC. This sequence encodes CNATAVAGGNEQFF.

With respect to this clonotype: Being one base from a much bigger clone, this may be a read error. The chain links TRBV20-1 to TRBJ2-1; TRBD2 aligns across 12 bases. This CDR3 comprises 15 residues. The germline gives CDR1 DFQATT, CDR2 SNEGSKA (reference sequence). V was clipped by 6 bases and J by 7 bases; unmatched bases: 10. Written as DNA, the CDR3 is TGCAGTGCAAGGCTAGCGGGAGGGCTGAGTAATGAGCAGTTCTTC. Translating it yields CSARLAGGLSNEQFF.

A word on this clonotype: An end of the junction does not agree with germline; a read error may underlie this. The chain employs TRBV20-1 and TRBJ1-5; D might be TRBD1 (6 bases). Germline V gives CDR1 DFQATT, CDR2 SNEGSKA (reference sequence). The CDR3 runs 13 residues. In DNA, the CDR3 is TGCTGTGCTAGGTATTGGGACAATCAGACCCAGCATTTT. Translated, it gives CCARYWDNQTQHF.

To note about this clonotype: A clone one base away is much larger, so this may be a read error. This chain uses TRBV5-5 with TRBJ2-1; TRBD2 aligns across 8 bases. This CDR3 has 16 amino acids. Germline CDR1 reads SGHKS; CDR2 reads YYEKEE (reference sequence). The CDR3 nucleotides are TGTGCCAGCAGCTTGCAACCGGGGGGGGCCGACAATGAGCAGTTGTTC. Translating it yields CASSLQPGGADNEQLF.

A word on this clonotype: One junction end does not reproduce the germline sequence, and a read error may be involved. The J gene is TRBJ1-2, the V gene TRBV20-1; maybe TRBD1 (5 bases). CDR3 length: 14 amino acids. The germline V gene encodes CDR1 DFQATT and CDR2 SNEGSKA (reference sequence). The CDR3 spells CSALGAGMGYGHTF. Written as DNA, the CDR3 is TGCAGTGCTTTAGGTGCAGGGATGGGCTATGGCCACACCTTC.

A remark on this clonotype: Germline is not matched at one junction end, which may reflect a read error. V usage is TRBV20-1 and J usage is TRBJ2-2; 12 bases line up with TRBD2. The CDR3 length is 21 residues. In germline, CDR1 is DFQATT, CDR2 SNEGSKA (reference sequence). CDR3 DNA: TGCAGTGGTAGAGATCAGTTAAAGATGACTAGCGGGAGCTTGAACACCGGGGAGCTGTTTTTT. This gives the protein CSGRDQLKMTSGSLNTGELFF.

Regarding this clonotype: At one end the junction does not follow the germline gene, possibly because of a read error. The J gene is TRBJ2-3, the V gene TRBV11-3, with 11 nucleotides matching TRBD2. The CDR3 has 17 amino acids. Germline loops: CDR1 SGHNT, CDR2 YENEEA. The CDR3 is CAGRLGLAGGGRDTQYF. Written as DNA, the CDR3 is TGTGCCGGCAGGTTAGGCCTAGCGGGAGGAGGGCGGGATACGCAGTATTTT.

This clonotype was observed a handful of times. One junction end does not reproduce the germline sequence, and a read error may be involved. The gene calls are TRBV5-6 and TRBJ1-2; possible D gene TRBD1, 5 bases. This CDR3 has 14 residues. CDR1 and CDR2 from the germline V gene are SGHDT and YYEEEE. The DNA of the CDR3 is TGTGCCGGCAGCTCAGGGAGGGGAATCTACGGCTACACCTTC. This translates into CAGSSGRGIYGYTF. Together with reference TRBV5-6 and TRBJ1-2, the CDR3 gives the full variable domain: DAGVTQSPTHLIKTRGQQVTLRCSPKSGHDTVSWYQQALGQGPQFIFQYYEEEERQRGNFPDRFSGHQFPNYSSELNVNALLLGDSALYLCAGSSGRGIYGYTFGSGTRLTVV.

This clonotype was counted many times. V gene TRBV10-2 combines with J gene TRBJ1-1, with D possibly matching TRBD1 (5 bases). Trimming took 8 bases from V and 4 from J, leaving 11 bases between them. The CDR3 is 12 residues long. In germline, CDR1 is WSHSY, CDR2 SAAADI. CDR3 sequence reads: CASGGGSTEAFF. In nucleotides, the CDR3 is TGCGCCAGCGGGGGAGGGAGCACTGAAGCTTTCTTT.

As to this clonotype: It may be a read error: a sequence one base away is much more abundant. The rearrangement links TRBV4-2 to TRBJ2-3, with D possibly being TRBD2 (8 bases). This CDR3 spans 16 amino acids. Germline V gene lookup returns CDR1 LGHNA and CDR2 YNFKEQ. The CDR3 DNA is TGTGCCAGCAGCCCGGATAGCGGGAAGGGGACAGATACGCTGTATTTT. Translating gives CASSPDSGKGTDTLYF.

This clonotype was recorded at least ten times. The chain employs TRBV11-2 and TRBJ2-1; 8 nucleotides match TRBD2. The CDR3 totals 16 residues. With 5 bases clipped from V and 3 bases from J, the junction kept 9 bases outside the gene matches. Germline V gene lookup returns CDR1 SGHAT and CDR2 FQNNGV. CDR3 loop: CASSPLVAGFYNEQFF. The CDR3 DNA is TGTGCCAGCAGCCCCCTAGTAGCGGGATTCTACAATGAGCAGTTCTTC.

A single count supports this clonotype. This may come from a read error, since a much larger clone is one base off. CDR3 in amino acids: CSARKGIPTNEKLFF. The CDR3 DNA reads TGCAGTGCTAGAAAAGGGATCCCCACTAATGAAAAACTGTTTTTT. The V and J genes are TRBV20-1 and TRBJ1-4; D is unresolved. Germline CDR1 reads DFQATT; CDR2 reads SNEGSKA (reference sequence). The CDR3 spans 15 residues. Trimming left V 2 bases short and J 2 bases short, with 12 bases between.

In its sample, this clonotype was seen many times. The chain links TRBV29-1 to TRBJ2-3; a possible D gene is TRBD2 (6 bases). Germline CDR1 SQVTM, CDR2 ANQGSEA. The length of the CDR3 is 12 residues. V lost 3 bases and J lost 3, with 7 bases in between. CDR3 DNA sequence: TGCAGCGTTGACGCGGGGACAGATACGCAGTATTTT. Its protein is CSVDAGTDTQYF.

V gene TRBV6-1 combines with J gene TRBJ2-5, with a weak D call TRBD1 (6 bases). Germline V gives CDR1 MNHNS, CDR2 SASEGT. V was clipped by 6 bases and J by 8 bases, with 13 bases between them. The CDR3 covers 12 residues. As DNA, the CDR3 is TGTGCCAGCAGGGTAGGGGGAGAAACCCAGTACTTC. Translating it yields CASRVGGETQYF.

Points on this clonotype: Germline and junction disagree at one end, which may indicate a read error. This rearrangement joins TRBV20-1 to TRBJ2-3; D possibly corresponds to TRBD2 (5 bases). Per the germline V gene, CDR1 is DFQATT and CDR2 is SNEGSKA (reference sequence). The CDR3 has 15 residues. The CDR3 nucleotides read TGCAGTGCTAGCATCGCTAGTGGGAGCACAGAAACGCAGTATTTT. Protein sequence: CSASIASGSTETQYF.

About this clonotype: Its ends do not fully match the called genes, so a read error is possible. The chain recombines TRBV5-6 with TRBJ1-3; no definite D call. The CDR3 is made up of 14 amino acids. The germline CDR1 and CDR2 sequences are SGHDT and YYEEEE. The DNA of the CDR3 is TGTGTCAGCAGCTCGGGTCCCTCCGGAAACACCATATATTTT. Amino acids: CVSSSGPSGNTIYF.

In the case of this clonotype: One junction end disagrees with the germline gene, perhaps due to a read error. The chain carries TRBV4-2 and TRBJ1-5, with no clear D. Germline CDR1 is LGHNA and CDR2 is YNFKEQ. This CDR3 has 16 amino acids. CDR3 sequence (DNA): TGTGCCATCAGCCAAGATGGAGCCGGGAAGAATCAGCCCCAGCATTTT. This encodes CAISQDGAGKNQPQHF.

To note about this clonotype: An end of the junction does not agree with germline; a read error may underlie this. The genes are TRBV11-3 and TRBJ2-5, with a weak D call TRBD2 (7 bases). The CDR3 is 16 amino acids. In germline, CDR1 is SGHNT, CDR2 YENEEA. The CDR3 bases are TGTGCCAGCGGCTTAGATAGAGGGGGGGCCCAAGAGACCCAGTACTTC. This translates into CASGLDRGGAQETQYF. Complete variable domain (other parts from reference TRBV11-3 and TRBJ2-5): EAGVVQSPRYKIIEKKQPVAFWCNPISGHNTLYWYLQNLGQGPELLIRYENEEAVDDSQLPKDRFSAERLKGVDSTLKIQPAELGDSAVYLCASGLDRGGAQETQYFGPGTRLLVL.

As regards this clonotype: An end of the junction differs from the germline gene, which may be a read error. This chain links TRBV4-3 with TRBJ2-3; 7 nucleotides match TRBD1. Germline CDR1 reads LGHNA; CDR2 reads YSLEER. The CDR3 length is 17 residues. The DNA for the CDR3 is TGCGCCAGCAGCCGCCAGGTCTGGACAGGACTCACAGATACGCAATATTTT. Encoded protein: CASSRQVWTGLTDTQYF.

This chain uses TRBV20-1 with TRBJ1-5, with 8 bases lining up with TRBD1. With V trimmed by 5 bases and J by 0 bases, 6 bases remained unmatched. The CDR3 is 15 amino acids. Germline CDR1 is DFQATT and CDR2 is SNEGSKA (reference sequence). The CDR3 sequence: CSAERTGYSNQPQHF. The CDR3 DNA reads TGCAGTGCTGAACGGACAGGGTATAGCAATCAGCCCCAGCATTTT.

In regard to this clonotype: A read error may account for a junction end that differs from germline. V gene TRBV11-3 combines with J gene TRBJ2-3, with D unresolved. Germline values: CDR1 SGHNT, CDR2 YENEEA. The CDR3 contains 14 residues. CDR3 amino acids: CAISLSRSTDTQYF. DNA for the CDR3: TGTGCCATCAGCTTATCCCGGAGCACAGATACGCAGTATTTT.

A note on this clonotype: As the CDR3 is not closed by the conserved phenylalanine or tryptophan, this likely results from a read error. The chain couples TRBV28 to TRBJ1-5; D may be TRBD1 (5 bases). Germline CDR1 MDHEN, CDR2 SYDVKM. V was shortened by 8 bases and J by 7 bases, with 24 bases between the two germline ends. The CDR3 totals 16 residues. CDR3 DNA sequence: TGTGCCAGCTGGGGGGAACTGGGTGATATCAAACAGCCCCAGCATTCT. As protein: CASWGELGDIKQPQHS.

The chain uses TRBV11-3 and TRBJ2-3, with D possibly TRBD2 on 6 matching bases. Germline V lookup: CDR1 SGHNT, CDR2 YENEEA. The V and J ends lost 2 bases and 2 bases respectively, with 20 bases between them. This CDR3 spans 18 amino acids. The CDR3 sequence is CASSLWASAERFTDTQYF. In nucleotides, the CDR3 is TGTGCCAGCAGCTTATGGGCTAGCGCGGAGCGCTTCACAGATACGCAGTATTTT.

This clonotype has just a few counts. This chain connects TRBV5-4 to TRBJ2-1; 11 bases map to TRBD2. In germline, CDR1 is SGHNT, CDR2 YYREEE (reference sequence). The junction had 9 bases not matched to a gene; V was cut back by 1 base and J by 6 bases. CDR3 length: 17 residues. CDR3 in amino acids: CASSLSLLAGGRNEQFF. The CDR3 bases are TGTGCCAGCAGCTTGTCCCTCCTAGCGGGAGGACGCAATGAGCAGTTCTTC.

To note about this clonotype: One end of the junction is discordant with germline, which a read error may explain. The chain couples TRBV11-2 to TRBJ2-3; TRBD2 aligns across 7 bases. From germline, CDR1 is SGHAT and CDR2 FQNNGV. This CDR3 is built from 15 residues. The chain's CDR3 is CASSFFLAEAGTQFF. The CDR3 coding sequence is TGTGCCAGCAGCTTTTTCCTAGCGGAGGCAGGTACGCAGTTTTTT.

Remarks on this clonotype: A much larger clonotype is one base distant, so this may be a read error. CDR3 bases: TGCGCCAGCAGCCAAGTCGGGGCGTGGGTCACCGGGGAGCTGTTTTTT. This codes for CASSQVGAWVTGELFF. V is TRBV4-3 and J is TRBJ2-2, with D possibly called TRBD1 or TRBD2 (5 bases each). This CDR3 is 16 amino acids long. Per germline, CDR1 LGHNA and CDR2 YSLEER. V shed 1 base and J shed 4 bases, with 13 bases lying between them.

A word on this clonotype: A read error is likely, as this CDR3 ends without the conserved phenylalanine or tryptophan. The chain uses TRBV11-2 and TRBJ1-5, with 11 bases fitting TRBD1. Germline V gene lookup returns CDR1 SGHAT and CDR2 FQNNGV. CDR3 length: 15 amino acids. CDR3 region: CDSSWGTGGDQPQHI. Written as DNA, the CDR3 is TGTGACAGCAGCTGGGGGACAGGGGGAGATCAGCCCCAGCATATT.